Sequencing of this T cell receptor (beta chain) was carried out in a study of shared clonotypes between healthy human individuals. The repertoire was sequenced with immunoSEQ multiplex PCR; TCRdb's copy has only in-frame clones and lacks some. Of more than 550,000 clones listed, about two thirds were seen once; the top ten hold around 1.7%. The CDR3 covers 13 residues. Losses at the gene ends were 8 bases for V and 9 bases for J; bases not matched to a gene: 7. CDR1 and CDR2 from the germline V gene are SGHTA and FQGNSA. The investigators split CD4+ cells into a CD45RA+ naive subset and a CD45RA-negative memory subset. In this sample, this clone turned up a few times. What it binds is unknown. Overall study findings and caveats: Memory subsets generally showed lower estimated richness than naive subsets.

The sequenced sample was memory CD4+ T cells sorted from blood. As for subset: CD45RA-negative fraction. This sequence originates from a woman in her thirties in good health. The V call is TRBV7-2, the J call TRBJ1-6; the match to TRBD1 covers 7 bases. CDR3 loop: CASRGQEASPLHF. The CDR3 DNA reads as TGTGCCAGCCGCGGACAGGAAGCTTCACCCCTCCACTTT. The variable domain in full, with the rest retrieved from reference TRBV7-2 and TRBJ1-6, is GAGVSQSPSNKVTEKGKDVELRCDPISGHTALYWYRQSLGQGLEFLIYFQGNSAPDKSGLPSDRFSAERTGGSVSTLTIQRTQQEDSAVYLCASRGQEASPLHFGNGTRLTVT.